The next 25 T cell receptor beta chains were all read from a single sample in a study of CD8 T cells in Susac syndrome. Reverse transcription used 0.5 to 1 ug RNA and random hexamers. In TCRdb, the immunoSEQ multiplex PCR reads were re-called with MiXCR into one record per CDR3 protein. Of tens of thousands of distinct CDR3 sequences in the sample, around 96% were seen once. The specimen was CD8+ T cells from PBMCs. The receptors stem from a human donor with Susac syndrome.

The chain carries TRBV10-3 and TRBJ2-3; a possible D gene is TRBD1 (6 bases). Germline V gene data show CDR1 as ENHRY and CDR2 as SYGVKD. Trimming removed 10 bases at V and 0 bases at J, with 11 bases between. This CDR3 has 13 amino acids. CDR3: CATRTESTDTQYF. CDR3 nucleotide sequence: TGTGCCACCCGGACAGAGAGCACAGATACGCAGTATTTT.

V usage is TRBV11-2 and J usage is TRBJ2-1; no definite D call. V gave up 7 bases and J gave up 4 bases, with 14 bases separating them. In germline, CDR1 is SGHAT, CDR2 FQNNGV. This CDR3 has 14 amino acids. The DNA of the CDR3 is TGTGCCAGCACCGGACCGCGCTCTTACAATGAGCAGTTCTTC. This encodes CASTGPRSYNEQFF.

This chain links TRBV27 with TRBJ1-2, with D unresolved. CDR3 length: 17 amino acids. Trimming took 1 base from V and 5 from J, leaving 20 bases between them. CDR1 and CDR2 from the germline V gene are MNHEY and SMNVEV (reference sequence). The CDR3 protein is CASSLYQNPPLGYGYTF. The CDR3, as DNA: TGTGCCAGCAGTTTATATCAAAATCCCCCACTCGGGTATGGCTACACCTTC.

V usage is TRBV19 and J usage is TRBJ2-5; D is ambiguous. Germline V CDR1 and CDR2: LNHDA, SQIVND (reference sequence). V was trimmed by 4 bases and J by 0 bases, leaving 9 bases between them. The CDR3 covers 14 residues. CDR3 protein: CASSTPGHQETQYF. CDR3 DNA: TGTGCCAGTAGTACCCCTGGACACCAAGAGACCCAGTACTTC.

The gene calls are TRBV5-4 and TRBJ2-5; tentative D call: TRBD2 (5 bases). V shed 2 bases and J shed 4 bases, with 12 bases lying between them. CDR3 length: 14 residues. Germline CDR1 and CDR2: SGHNT and YYREEE (reference sequence). Here the CDR3 DNA reads TGTGCCAGCAGCTTTACGGGGTCCCCAGAGACCCAGTACTTC. Translated, it gives CASSFTGSPETQYF.

This rearrangement joins TRBV3-1 to TRBJ2-1; D is undetermined. Germline CDR1 LGHDT, CDR2 YNNKEL (reference sequence). The CDR3 runs 12 residues. Trimming took 5 bases from V and 10 from J, leaving 12 bases between them. CDR3 loop: CASSYGPTEQFF. In DNA form, the CDR3 reads TGTGCCAGCAGCTATGGACCAACCGAGCAGTTCTTC.

CDR3 coding DNA: TGTGCCAGCAGGCGAAAACAGGGGGTGGAATATGGCTACACCTTC. Protein: CASRRKQGVEYGYTF. The chain employs TRBV28 and TRBJ1-2, with TRBD1 matching over 8 bases. Germline-derived CDR1 and CDR2 are MDHEN and SYDVKM. This CDR3 is built from 15 residues. The V segment lost 6 bases and the J segment 5 bases; nucleotides outside the gene matches: 11.

The rearrangement uses TRBV20-1 and TRBJ2-3; D gene unclear. CDR3 length: 11 amino acids. CDR1 is DFQATT, CDR2 SNEGSKA, per germline (reference sequence). V gave up 5 bases and J gave up 4 bases, with 7 bases separating them. The CDR3 bases are TGCAGTGCTCTCCCTGCAGATACGCAGTATTTT. It encodes CSALPADTQYF.

The chain has TRBV5-4 and TRBJ2-3; 8 bases agree with TRBD1. CDR1 and CDR2 (germline): SGHNT, YYREEE (reference sequence). The CDR3 contains 17 residues. V shed 0 bases and J 4 bases; nucleotides not matched to a gene: 10. The CDR3 region is CASSLGGTGPISDTQYF. Written as DNA, the CDR3 is TGTGCCAGCAGCTTGGGTGGGACAGGCCCCATCTCAGATACGCAGTATTTT. The full variable domain, its missing parts supplied by reference TRBV5-4 and TRBJ2-3, is ETGVTQSPTHLIKTRGQQVTLRCSSQSGHNTVSWYQQALGQGPQFIFQYYREEENGRGNFPPRFSGLQFPNYSSELNVNALELDDSALYLCASSLGGTGPISDTQYFGPGTRLTVL.

This sequence joins TRBV27 and TRBJ2-6, with D tentatively TRBD2 (5 bases). Deletions cut 5 bases from V and 4 bases from J, with 12 bases between. Germline-derived CDR1 and CDR2 are MNHEY and SMNVEV (reference sequence). The CDR3 runs to 15 residues. CDR3 amino acids: CASSGLGSGANVLTF. The DNA for the CDR3 is TGTGCCAGCAGTGGACTGGGCTCGGGGGCCAACGTCCTGACTTTC.

The chain employs TRBV19 and TRBJ2-7, with TRBD1 identical over 8 bases. J was trimmed by 4 bases and V by 3 bases; bases with no gene match: 14. Germline CDR1 LNHDA, CDR2 SQIVND (reference sequence). The CDR3 is 17 residues long. The CDR3 DNA is TGTGCCAGTAGTATCCGGGGTCTGCGACAGGGGTCATACGAGCAGTACTTC. This codes for CASSIRGLRQGSYEQYF.

This CDR3 reads CASSETGVGNTEAFF. CDR3 DNA sequence: TGTGCCAGCAGCGAAACAGGGGTGGGGAACACTGAAGCTTTCTTT. The chain combines TRBV9 with TRBJ1-1; TRBD1 matches at 7 bases. V lost 3 bases and J lost 1; bases outside the gene matches: 6. CDR3 length equals 15 residues. Germline CDR1 and CDR2: SGDLS and YYNGEE.

V gene TRBV19 combines with J gene TRBJ2-7; TRBD1 matches 10 bases. With V trimmed by 6 bases and J by 2 bases, 4 bases remained unmatched. CDR1 and CDR2 (germline): LNHDA, SQIVND (reference sequence). The CDR3 is 14 amino acids. The chain's CDR3 is CASRVGTGAYEQYF. DNA for the CDR3: TGTGCCAGTAGGGTCGGGACAGGGGCCTACGAGCAGTACTTC.

The gene calls are TRBV29-1 and TRBJ2-1; D gene unclear. The length of the CDR3 is 15 residues. CDR1 is SQVTM, CDR2 ANQGSEA, per germline. The V end lost 1 base, the J end lost 3 bases, and 13 bases lay between the germline ends. CDR3 in DNA: TGCAGCGTTGAAGGGTTTCACACTAACTACAATGAGCAGTTCTTC. Translated: CSVEGFHTNYNEQFF.

The sample holds one count of this clonotype. The chain combines TRBV24-1 with TRBJ2-3; TRBD2 might be the D (6 bases). The germline V gene has CDR1 KGHDR and CDR2 SFDVKD. This CDR3 comprises 14 residues. V dropped 5 bases and J dropped 4 bases, with 12 bases sitting between them. The CDR3 DNA follows: TGTGCCACCAGTGGGACACCGGGGGCAGATACGCAGTATTTT. Translating it yields CATSGTPGADTQYF.

CDR3 in amino acids: CSASLYEVSETQYF. The CDR3 DNA reads TGCAGTGCTAGTCTCTATGAGGTATCGGAGACCCAGTACTTC. V gene TRBV20-1 combines with J gene TRBJ2-5, with D unresolved. Between the trimmed V and J ends, which lost 3 bases and 5 bases, there was a span of 16 bases. This CDR3 spans 14 amino acids. Looked up from germline, CDR1 is DFQATT and CDR2 is SNEGSKA (reference sequence).

This clonotype was seen only a few times. The chain recombines TRBV20-1 with TRBJ1-5, with D possibly being TRBD1 (5 bases). This CDR3 contains 15 residues. Trimming removed 6 bases at V and 4 bases at J, with 19 bases between. Germline assignment: CDR1 DFQATT and CDR2 SNEGSKA (reference sequence). The CDR3 region is CSAMRPQGLNQPQHF. In DNA form, the CDR3 reads TGCAGTGCAATGAGACCGCAGGGTTTGAATCAGCCCCAGCATTTT.

This rearrangement joins TRBV11-3 to TRBJ1-1, with no clear D. Trimming removed 5 bases at V and 0 bases at J, with 16 bases between. The CDR3 totals 16 residues. Germline V lookup: CDR1 SGHNT, CDR2 YENEEA. Here the CDR3 reads CASSPAPLLLNTEAFF. The CDR3 DNA is TGTGCCAGCAGCCCGGCCCCACTACTTTTGAACACTGAAGCTTTCTTT.

The chain recombines TRBV12-3 or TRBV12-4 with TRBJ2-2; 8 positions agree with TRBD1. The CDR3 spans 15 residues. V was pared by 6 bases and J by 3 bases, with 6 bases of the junction left unmatched. CDR3 region: CASSSDRGDTGELFF. The CDR3 DNA sequence: TGTGCCAGCAGCTCAGACAGGGGCGACACCGGGGAGCTGTTTTTT.

V usage is TRBV20-1 and J usage is TRBJ1-6; 8 nucleotides agree with TRBD1. This CDR3 is 14 amino acids long. The germline V gene encodes CDR1 DFQATT and CDR2 SNEGSKA (reference sequence). V was clipped by 1 base and J by 8 bases; unmatched bases: 4. CDR3 region: CSARVGQAYSPLHF. Here the CDR3 DNA reads TGCAGTGCTAGAGTGGGACAGGCATATTCACCCCTCCACTTT.

This clonotype came up once. As DNA, the CDR3 is TGTGCCAGCAGCTCGGAAGGGGGCGGAAATGAGCAGTTCTTC. This codes for CASSSEGGGNEQFF. The chain recombines TRBV7-3 with TRBJ2-1, with TRBD1 identical over 7 bases. Per germline, CDR1 SGHTA and CDR2 FQGTGA. J was trimmed by 7 bases and V by 4 bases; bases with no gene match: 7. The CDR3 spans 14 residues.

The gene calls are TRBV7-9 and TRBJ1-6, with 10 bases fitting TRBD1. The CDR3 is made up of 16 amino acids. V lost 1 base and J lost 9; bases outside the gene matches: 6. The germline V gene has CDR1 SEHNR and CDR2 FQNEAQ (reference sequence). CDR3 bases: TGTGCCAGCAGCTTAGAGCCAGGGACAGGGGTTTCACCCCTCCACTTT. Translation: CASSLEPGTGVSPLHF.

This chain joins TRBV11-2 and TRBJ1-1; unclear D gene. Germline CDR1 is SGHAT and CDR2 is FQNNGV. This CDR3 contains 11 residues. V lost 6 bases and J 7 bases, leaving 9 bases between the germline ends. This chain's CDR3 is CASSFTGEAFF. The CDR3 DNA reads TGTGCCAGCAGTTTTACCGGTGAAGCTTTCTTT.

The rearrangement links TRBV4-3 to TRBJ2-7; TRBD1 matches at 8 bases. CDR1 and CDR2 (germline): LGHNA, YSLEER. The CDR3 length is 16 residues. V gave up 2 bases and J gave up 0 bases; unmatched junction bases: 6. The CDR3 region is CASSQITGGISYEQYF. The DNA of the CDR3 is TGCGCCAGCAGCCAAATTACAGGGGGTATCTCCTACGAGCAGTACTTC.

V is TRBV7-6 and J is TRBJ2-1; possibly TRBD1 or TRBD2 for D (5 bases each). The CDR3 runs to 15 residues. The germline V gene encodes CDR1 SGHVS and CDR2 FNYEAQ. V dropped 3 bases and J dropped 0 bases, with 9 bases sitting between them. The CDR3 sequence is CASSFRDPSYNEQFF. The CDR3 nucleotides are TGTGCCAGCAGCTTCAGGGACCCCTCCTACAATGAGCAGTTCTTC.